This note documents a single T cell receptor beta chain sequence. Its antigen remains unknown. The protocol was immunoSEQ multiplex PCR, while the TCRdb copy is restricted to in-frame clones and leaves out a portion. The sample consists of around 750,000 clones, 74% of them appearing once. This entry is derived from a study of shared clonotypes between healthy human individuals. Study results and caveats: Depth was large, yet rarefaction showed that sorted-subset sequencing was incomplete.

V lost 0 bases, J lost 2 bases, and 5 bases lay in between. The CDR3 runs 13 residues. Per the germline V gene, CDR1 is SGHDN and CDR2 is FVKESK. This chain connects TRBV14 to TRBJ2-7; the D is unclear. Specimen: memory CD4+ T cells sorted from blood. Subset specified: CD45RA-negative fraction. The receptor's source is a woman in her thirties in good health. In nucleotides, the CDR3 is TGTGCCAGCAGCCAAGAAACCCCCTACGAGCAGTACTTC. The encoded protein is CASSQETPYEQYF.